Below are 29 T cell receptor beta chains sequenced from a single sample in a study of monozygotic twins with cystic fibrosis. The assay was immunoSEQ multiplex PCR, and TCRdb's table has in-frame clones only and misses some. The table lists about 14,000 clones, 85% of them singletons, with approximately 0.99% in the top ten. Specimen: blood. Receptors originate from a boy aged 10-17 years with cystic fibrosis.

V is TRBV9 and J is TRBJ2-3, with D maybe TRBD2 (6 bases). Trimming pared 0 bases from V and 1 base from J, leaving 12 bases between. This CDR3 comprises 16 residues. Germline V lookup: CDR1 SGDLS, CDR2 YYNGEE. The CDR3 DNA reads TGTGCCAGCAGCGTAGTTTCTGGGACTGGCACAGATACGCAGTATTTT. This translates into CASSVVSGTGTDTQYF.

The rearrangement uses TRBV2 and TRBJ2-1; 11 nucleotides line up with TRBD2. V lost 6 bases and J lost 5; bases outside the gene matches: 6. Germline V CDR1 and CDR2: SNHLY, FYNNEI. CDR3 length: 15 amino acids. Here the CDR3 DNA reads TGTGCCAGCAGCCCGGGACTAGCGGCCAACAATGAGCAGTTCTTC. Amino acid sequence: CASSPGLAANNEQFF.

This clone was seen only once. The V and J genes are TRBV6-1 and TRBJ1-1; D unresolved. In germline, CDR1 is MNHNS, CDR2 SASEGT. This CDR3 contains 14 residues. V lost 4 bases, J lost 0 bases, and 9 bases lay in between. CDR3 nucleotide sequence: TGTGCCAGCAGTGTCCCTAGAGTGAACACTGAAGCTTTCTTT. Protein product: CASSVPRVNTEAFF.

The chain joins TRBV27 to TRBJ2-1; D is perhaps TRBD1 or TRBD2 (5 bases each). CDR3 size: 16 residues. Trimming took 6 bases from V and 3 from J, leaving 18 bases between them. The germline CDR1 and CDR2 sequences are MNHEY and SMNVEV (reference sequence). The CDR3 sequence: CASSYQPGTLYNEQFF. CDR3 bases: TGTGCCAGCAGCTATCAACCCGGGACCCTCTACAATGAGCAGTTCTTC.

This clone was seen a single time. The chain has TRBV4-2 and TRBJ2-2; tentatively, D is TRBD2 (5 bases). CDR1 and CDR2 (germline): LGHNA, YNFKEQ. The V end lost 0 bases, the J end lost 6 bases, and 20 bases lay between the germline ends. The CDR3 is 18 residues long. The CDR3 here is CASSQDLRWHGVAGELFF. The DNA for the CDR3 is TGTGCCAGCAGCCAAGATCTAAGGTGGCACGGGGTCGCCGGGGAGCTGTTTTTT.

This chain links TRBV7-9 with TRBJ1-2; D call uncertain. Germline loops: CDR1 SEHNR, CDR2 FQNEAQ (reference sequence). This CDR3 has 13 amino acids. V was clipped by 5 bases and J by 4 bases, with 11 bases between them. The CDR3 loop is CASSLIASYGYTF. The DNA for the CDR3 is TGTGCCAGCAGCCTAATAGCTTCCTATGGCTACACCTTC.

The V call is TRBV10-1, the J call TRBJ1-1; D not certain. There are 14 residues in the CDR3. The germline CDR1 and CDR2 sequences are WNHNN and SYGVQD (reference sequence). Trimming shortened V by 8 bases and J by 7 bases, and 20 bases separated the two germline ends. In nucleotides, the CDR3 is TGCGCCAGCTCAGAAAGGCTCGACCGCGGTGAAGCTTTCTTT. It codes for CASSERLDRGEAFF.

V and J are TRBV10-2 and TRBJ2-1; no definite D call. The V gene lost 3 bases and the J gene lost 6 bases, with 3 bases spanning the gap. Germline CDR1 is WSHSY and CDR2 is SAAADI. The CDR3 extends over 11 amino acids. CDR3 sequence reads: CASSESNEQFF. CDR3 DNA sequence: TGCGCCAGCAGTGAAAGCAATGAGCAGTTCTTC.

The chain employs TRBV9 and TRBJ2-1; D remains ambiguous. Per germline, CDR1 SGDLS and CDR2 YYNGEE. The ends were cut back, 0 bases at V and 1 base at J, with 8 bases in the middle. The CDR3 length is 15 residues. The DNA of the CDR3 is TGTGCCAGCAGCGTAGCTACCAGATCCTACAATGAGCAGTTCTTC. Residues: CASSVATRSYNEQFF.

The chain employs TRBV29-1 and TRBJ1-2; D is undetermined. This CDR3 has 12 residues. V lost 0 bases, J lost 4 bases, and 6 bases lay in between. Germline lookup yields CDR1 SQVTM and CDR2 ANQGSEA. The CDR3, as DNA: TGCAGCGTTGAAGACCCATTCTATGGCTACACCTTC. Protein sequence: CSVEDPFYGYTF.

This chain's CDR3 is CASSIGTPRGETQYF. In DNA form, the CDR3 reads TGTGCCAGCAGCATCGGGACTCCGCGTGGGGAGACCCAGTACTTC. This rearrangement joins TRBV7-9 to TRBJ2-5, with a tentative D call TRBD2 (6 bases). Germline V gene lookup returns CDR1 SEHNR and CDR2 FQNEAQ (reference sequence). The CDR3 has 15 amino acids. V lost 5 bases, J lost 5 bases, and 18 bases lay in between.

The rearrangement links TRBV11-1 to TRBJ2-7; D gene unclear. This CDR3 has 14 amino acids. Looked up from germline, CDR1 is SGHAT and CDR2 is FQDESV (reference sequence). Deletions cut 2 bases from V and 0 bases from J, with 8 bases between. CDR3 DNA sequence: TGTGCCAGCAGCTTAAGAGCTTTCTCCTACGAGCAGTACTTC. This translates into CASSLRAFSYEQYF. The variable domain in full, completed from reference TRBV11-1 and TRBJ2-7, reads EAEVAQSPRYKITEKSQAVAFWCDPISGHATLYWYRQILGQGPELLVQFQDESVVDDSQLPKDRFSAERLKGVDSTLKIQPAELGDSAMYLCASSLRAFSYEQYFGPGTRLTVT.

This sequence joins TRBV7-4 and TRBJ2-7; 7 bases match TRBD2. The CDR3 runs to 11 residues. Germline values: CDR1 SGHVT, CDR2 SQSDAQ. The CDR3 nucleotides read TGTAACGGGGGGAGCTCCTACGAGCAGTACTTC. Its protein product is CNGGSSYEQYF.

The chain couples TRBV28 to TRBJ1-3, with 7 bases that match TRBD1. The CDR3 has 15 residues. In germline, CDR1 is MDHEN, CDR2 SYDVKM. The V gene end was trimmed by 4 bases and the J gene end by 2 bases; junction bases not matched to a gene: 5. DNA for the CDR3: TGTGCCAGCAGTTCACAGGGGCACGCTGGAAACACCATATATTTT. Protein product: CASSSQGHAGNTIYF.

The gene calls are TRBV5-1 and TRBJ2-1; possibly TRBD2 for D (6 bases). CDR1 is SGHRS and CDR2 is YFSETQ in the germline V gene. Between the trimmed V and J ends, which lost 1 base and 2 bases, there was a span of 13 bases. There are 16 residues in the CDR3. The CDR3 DNA reads TGCGCCAGCAGCTTGTTCTACGGGGGAGCCTACAATGAGCAGTTCTTC. Amino acid sequence: CASSLFYGGAYNEQFF.

This chain uses TRBV7-9 with TRBJ2-5; D unresolved. Germline V gene lookup returns CDR1 SEHNR and CDR2 FQNEAQ (reference sequence). Trimming removed 5 bases from V and 6 bases from J, with 10 bases in between. The CDR3 has 12 residues. CDR3 DNA: TGTGCCAGCAGCCCGGCTGGGCAGACCCAGTACTTC. Its translation: CASSPAGQTQYF.

The chain has TRBV10-3 and TRBJ2-2; 8 bases agree with TRBD2. V shed 6 bases and J 6 bases; nucleotides not matched to a gene: 12. This CDR3 contains 16 residues. Germline CDR1 ENHRY, CDR2 SYGVKD. CDR3 nucleotide sequence: TGTGCCATCAGCAACCCCGGGACTAGTAATGCCGGGGAGCTGTTTTTT. It is translated as CAISNPGTSNAGELFF.

The chain recombines TRBV27 with TRBJ2-7; D possibly uses TRBD1 or TRBD2 (5 bases each). The CDR3 runs to 13 residues. Germline V gene lookup returns CDR1 MNHEY and CDR2 SMNVEV (reference sequence). The ends were cut back, 4 bases at V and 6 bases at J, with 13 bases in the middle. In nucleotides, the CDR3 is TGTGCCAGCAGTTGGGGGTTGAGGGGCGAGCAGTACTTC. Translating gives CASSWGLRGEQYF.

The chain joins TRBV4-2 to TRBJ2-7; 13 bases are a match to TRBD2. V was pared by 3 bases and J by 8 bases, with 7 bases of the junction left unmatched. This CDR3 has 15 amino acids. Per the germline V gene, CDR1 is LGHNA and CDR2 is YNFKEQ. CDR3 sequence (DNA): TGTGCCAGCAGCCATCCCGGGACTAGCGGGGACCAGCAGTACTTC. Encoded protein: CASSHPGTSGDQQYF.

This chain uses TRBV5-4 with TRBJ2-2; D uncertain. The CDR3 extends over 13 amino acids. Germline V gene data show CDR1 as SGHNT and CDR2 as YYREEE (reference sequence). V dropped 0 bases and J dropped 4 bases, with 4 bases sitting between them. CDR3 loop: CASSLDPTGELFF. CDR3 bases: TGTGCCAGCAGCTTGGACCCCACCGGGGAGCTGTTTTTT.

The chain combines TRBV5-1 with TRBJ2-7, with D tentatively TRBD1 (6 bases). Trimming cost V 0 bases and J 3 bases, with 10 bases left between them. CDR1 SGHRS and CDR2 YFSETQ come from the germline V gene. CDR3 size: 14 residues. The CDR3, as DNA: TGCGCCAGCAGCTTGGGGCCAGGGGACTACGAGCAGTACTTC. It encodes CASSLGPGDYEQYF.

The V call is TRBV28, the J call TRBJ1-1; D perhaps matches TRBD1 (6 bases). The length of the CDR3 is 14 residues. V was trimmed by 3 bases and J by 1 base, leaving 9 bases between them. Per the germline V gene, CDR1 is MDHEN and CDR2 is SYDVKM. The CDR3: CASSLGGGNTEAFF. CDR3 DNA sequence: TGTGCCAGCAGTTTGGGAGGGGGGAACACTGAAGCTTTCTTT.

DNA for the CDR3: TGTGCCAGCTCAGACGACACGGGGCTAGTCTATGGCTACACCTTC. This translates into CASSDDTGLVYGYTF. The V call is TRBV18, the J call TRBJ1-2; tentative D call: TRBD1 (5 bases). This CDR3 contains 15 residues. Germline loops: CDR1 KGHSH, CDR2 LQKENI. V dropped 5 bases and J dropped 4 bases, with 17 bases sitting between them.

This sequence joins TRBV5-6 and TRBJ2-7; 7 bases are shared with TRBD2. After removal of 0 bases from V and 4 bases from J, the junction contained 10 bases not matched to a gene. The length of the CDR3 is 16 residues. Per germline, CDR1 SGHDT and CDR2 YYEEEE. CDR3 in amino acids: CASSLGTRSREYEQYF. The DNA of the CDR3 is TGTGCCAGCAGCTTGGGGACTAGATCTCGGGAATACGAGCAGTACTTC.

The CDR3 DNA reads as TGTGCCACCAGCAGATCGGTAGGGACAGGGTATGGCTACACCTTC. Its translation is CATSRSVGTGYGYTF. The V gene is TRBV15, the J gene TRBJ1-2, with 9 nucleotides matching TRBD1. V trimming: 2 bases; J trimming: 5 bases; junction bases outside the gene matches: 6. This CDR3 comprises 15 residues. CDR1 and CDR2 (germline): LNHNV, YYDKDF (reference sequence).

The chain recombines TRBV4-2 with TRBJ1-1; D not resolved. The CDR3 has 14 residues. Germline CDR1 and CDR2: LGHNA and YNFKEQ. The V end was cut by 0 bases, the J end by 1 base, with 6 bases between. The CDR3 DNA reads as TGTGCCAGCAGCCAAGATAGGAGGAACACTGAAGCTTTCTTT. Its translation is CASSQDRRNTEAFF.

This chain uses TRBV7-9 with TRBJ2-3; 15 nucleotides match TRBD2. V lost 5 bases, J lost 6 bases, and 9 bases stayed unmatched. CDR1 and CDR2 from the germline V gene are SEHNR and FQNEAQ (reference sequence). The CDR3 runs 17 residues. DNA of the CDR3: TGTGCCAGCAGCCCCACCGGACTAGCGGGAGGGCCCGATACGCAGTATTTT. As protein: CASSPTGLAGGPDTQYF.

The chain employs TRBV5-1 and TRBJ2-5; 7 bases are shared with TRBD1. V was pared by 7 bases and J by 4 bases, with 7 bases of the junction left unmatched. Germline V gene sequence: CDR1 SGHRS, CDR2 YFSETQ. The CDR3 length is 13 residues. CDR3 DNA: TGCGCCAGCGTAGCCGAGGGGGCAGAGACCCAGTACTTC. Its protein is CASVAEGAETQYF.

J is TRBJ1-1 and V is TRBV18, with D hard to call. The CDR3 totals 14 residues. The V end lost 4 bases, the J end lost 1 base, and 10 bases lay between the germline ends. CDR1 and CDR2 (germline): KGHSH, LQKENI. CDR3 DNA: TGTGCCAGCTCACGAGAGGCCGGGAACACTGAAGCTTTCTTT. Translation: CASSREAGNTEAFF.